These 27 T cell receptor beta chains share one sample of origin, sequenced in a study of Tregs in tolerant kidney transplant recipients. TCRdb's copy holds only in-frame clones and misses some; the assay was immunoSEQ multiplex PCR. The table has over 50,000 clones, around 83% seen once; the top ten hold 4.5% to 6.5%. The sample comprised CD4+ T cells from blood. The receptor set was obtained from a human donor in good health.

This chain uses TRBV7-3 with TRBJ1-3, with D hard to call. Trimming took off 2 bases at V and 7 bases at J, with 15 bases between the two ends. Germline values: CDR1 SGHTA, CDR2 FQGTGA. The CDR3 loop spans 15 amino acids. In DNA, the CDR3 is TGTGCCAGCAGCTTAGGTTTCGGCCCACGGAACACCATATATTTT. This translates into CASSLGFGPRNTIYF. Drawing the rest from reference TRBV7-3 and TRBJ1-3, the complete variable domain is GAGVSQTPSNKVTEKGKYVELRCDPISGHTALYWYRQSLGQGPEFLIYFQGTGAADDSGLPNDRFFAVRPEGSVSTLKIQRTERGDSAVYLCASSLGFGPRNTIYFGEGSWLTVV.

This chain connects TRBV2 to TRBJ2-2; no firm D call. The V gene's germline CDR1 is SNHLY and CDR2 FYNNEI. This CDR3 has 15 residues. Trimming took 6 bases from V and 1 from J, leaving 12 bases between them. The CDR3: CASSLLNWNTGELFF. The CDR3 DNA reads TGTGCCAGCAGCCTACTAAATTGGAACACCGGGGAGCTGTTTTTT.

The chain couples TRBV5-1 to TRBJ2-1, with 9 bases that match TRBD2. Germline V gene sequence: CDR1 SGHRS, CDR2 YFSETQ. The J segment lost 8 bases and the V segment lost 1 base, leaving 7 bases of the junction unmatched. This CDR3 region has 15 residues. The CDR3 DNA reads TGCGCCAGCAGCTTGAATAGCGGGAGTTTCTATGAGCAGTTCTTC. It encodes CASSLNSGSFYEQFF.

This sequence joins TRBV30 and TRBJ1-5; D not resolved. Germline V lookup: CDR1 GTSNPN, CDR2 SVGIG (reference sequence). The CDR3 spans 13 residues. Between the trimmed V and J ends, which lost 5 bases and 4 bases, there was a span of 12 bases. The CDR3 reads CAWDFGSNQPQHF. The CDR3 bases are TGTGCCTGGGACTTTGGGAGTAATCAGCCCCAGCATTTT.

The chain is built from TRBV4-3 and TRBJ1-4; D gene ambiguous. Germline V gene lookup returns CDR1 LGHNA and CDR2 YSLEER. The V end was cut by 0 bases, the J end by 4 bases, with 9 bases between. This CDR3 comprises 15 residues. The CDR3 DNA is TGCGCCAGCAGCCAAGATTTGCTCATTAATGAAAAACTGTTTTTT. Translated, it gives CASSQDLLINEKLFF.

The chain uses TRBV7-6 and TRBJ2-7, with a tentative D call TRBD1 (6 bases). Trimming removed 3 bases from V and 7 bases from J, with 16 bases in between. Germline V lookup: CDR1 SGHVS, CDR2 FNYEAQ. This CDR3 comprises 14 residues. The CDR3 DNA follows: TGTGCCAGCAGCTTGGACAGCGGTTTGGGTGAGCAGTACTTC. This encodes CASSLDSGLGEQYF.

V usage is TRBV18 and J usage is TRBJ1-4; TRBD1 agrees at 8 bases. Trimming removed 6 bases from V and 5 bases from J; junction bases left unmatched: 17. The CDR3 loop spans 18 amino acids. Germline-derived CDR1 and CDR2 are KGHSH and LQKENI. This chain's CDR3 is CASSAWGQANLWNEKLFF. CDR3 DNA: TGTGCCAGCTCGGCATGGGGACAGGCCAATTTATGGAATGAAAAACTGTTTTTT.

The chain links TRBV5-5 to TRBJ1-5, with TRBD1 identical over 9 bases. The CDR3 consists of 16 residues. Germline V gene data show CDR1 as SGHKS and CDR2 as YYEKEE (reference sequence). Losses at the gene ends were 4 bases for V and 3 bases for J; bases not matched to a gene: 8. CDR3: CASSGGTGWLNQPQHF. The CDR3 DNA reads as TGTGCCAGCAGCGGCGGGACAGGGTGGCTCAATCAGCCCCAGCATTTT.

This clone showed up just a few times. The rearrangement links TRBV5-1 to TRBJ2-7, with 10 nucleotides matching TRBD2. Germline assignment: CDR1 SGHRS and CDR2 YFSETQ. The CDR3 runs to 17 residues. Unmatched junction bases numbered 16, after V lost 3 bases and J lost 7 bases. The CDR3 DNA reads TGCGCCAGCAGCTCCCCACCTAGGACTAGCGGCCCCATGGAGCAGTACTTC. It encodes CASSSPPRTSGPMEQYF.

The chain uses TRBV12-5 and TRBJ2-5, with a possible D match to TRBD1 (6 bases). The germline gives CDR1 LGHNT, CDR2 FRNRAP. The CDR3 contains 14 residues. The V gene lost 5 bases and the J gene lost 1 base, with 11 bases spanning the gap. CDR3 residues: CASGLGQRQETQYF. CDR3 DNA: TGTGCTAGTGGTCTAGGACAGCGCCAAGAGACCCAGTACTTC. Drawing the rest from reference TRBV12-5 and TRBJ2-5, the complete variable domain is DARVTQTPRHKVTEMGQEVTMRCQPILGHNTVFWYRQTMMQGLELLAYFRNRAPLDDSGMPKDRFSAEMPDATLATLKIQPSEPRDSAVYFCASGLGQRQETQYFGPGTRLLVL.

Written as DNA, the CDR3 is TGTGCCAGCAGCTTGGTACTAGCCTACGAGACCCAGTACTTC. As protein: CASSLVLAYETQYF. The J gene is TRBJ2-5, the V gene TRBV5-6; possible D gene TRBD2, 6 bases. Germline assignment: CDR1 SGHDT and CDR2 YYEEEE. This CDR3 is built from 14 residues. V was trimmed by 0 bases and J by 5 bases, leaving 11 bases between them.

The chain couples TRBV11-3 to TRBJ1-2, with D unclear. V was trimmed by 4 bases and J by 2 bases, leaving 11 bases between them. Per germline, CDR1 SGHNT and CDR2 YENEEA. This CDR3 region has 14 residues. The CDR3 DNA is TGTGCCAGCAGCTCCAAGACATCAAACTATGGCTACACCTTC. Translated, it gives CASSSKTSNYGYTF. Full variable domain (remainder filled in from reference TRBV11-3 and TRBJ1-2): EAGVVQSPRYKIIEKKQPVAFWCNPISGHNTLYWYLQNLGQGPELLIRYENEEAVDDSQLPKDRFSAERLKGVDSTLKIQPAELGDSAVYLCASSSKTSNYGYTFGSGTRLTVV.

This clone was detected a few times. This chain links TRBV30 with TRBJ1-2; the D gene is possibly TRBD1 (5 bases). There are 19 residues in the CDR3. Trimming removed 0 bases at V and 3 bases at J, with 26 bases between. CDR1 is GTSNPN, CDR2 SVGIG, per germline (reference sequence). Here the CDR3 DNA reads TGTGCCTGGAGTGTTCGCGGGGTACCCGGACAATTCCCGCACTATGGCTACACCTTC. This encodes CAWSVRGVPGQFPHYGYTF.

The chain joins TRBV6-1 to TRBJ1-1; tentatively, D is TRBD1 (5 bases). This CDR3 comprises 13 residues. V shed 11 bases and J shed 1 base, with 14 bases lying between them. Germline V gene data show CDR1 as MNHNS and CDR2 as SASEGT. CDR3 nucleotides: TGTGCCTCCCAGGGCACCACGAACACTGAAGCTTTCTTT. Translating it yields CASQGTTNTEAFF.

To note about this clone: The junction departs from germline at one end; a sequencing error may be responsible. Written as DNA, the CDR3 is TGCGCCAGCAGCTTAGTGGGGCAGTTAAACAGCGGGGAGCTGTTTTTT. Translation gives CASSLVGQLNSGELFF. The chain is built from TRBV5-1 and TRBJ2-2; weak D call: TRBD1 (5 bases). The CDR3 length is 16 residues. Germline-derived CDR1 and CDR2 are SGHRS and YFSETQ.

CDR3 nucleotides: TGTGCCAGCAGTGAAACGGGGAGGGCGAACACTGAAGCTTTCTTT. It translates to CASSETGRANTEAFF. The chain recombines TRBV6-1 with TRBJ1-1; the D is unclear. V was cut by 2 bases and J by 1 base, with 11 bases left in between. Germline lookup yields CDR1 MNHNS and CDR2 SASEGT. This CDR3 has 15 residues.

The genes are TRBV5-1 and TRBJ2-7, with unresolved D. Per germline, CDR1 SGHRS and CDR2 YFSETQ. Trimming left V 0 bases short and J 2 bases short, with 3 bases between. This CDR3 is 12 amino acids long. The chain's CDR3 is CASSLDAYEQYF. CDR3 bases: TGCGCCAGCAGCTTGGACGCCTACGAGCAGTACTTC. Using reference TRBV5-1 and TRBJ2-7 for the parts outside the CDR3, the full variable domain is KAGVTQTPRYLIKTRGQQVTLSCSPISGHRSVSWYQQTPGQGLQFLFEYFSETQRNKGNFPGRFSGRQFSNSRSEMNVSTLELGDSALYLCASSLDAYEQYFGPGTRLTVT.

The chain uses TRBV9 and TRBJ2-5; the match to TRBD2 covers 13 bases. The CDR3 covers 16 residues. Trimming took 4 bases from V and 2 from J; bases not matched to a gene: 5. The germline gives CDR1 SGDLS, CDR2 YYNGEE. As DNA, the CDR3 is TGTGCCAGCAGCCTTCGGACTAGCGGGGGACAAGAGACCCAGTACTTC. It specifies CASSLRTSGGQETQYF.

The chain carries TRBV9 and TRBJ2-3, with 13 positions matching TRBD2. The CDR3 length is 16 residues. The V segment lost 0 bases and the J segment 6 bases; nucleotides outside the gene matches: 4. Germline V gene lookup returns CDR1 SGDLS and CDR2 YYNGEE. The CDR3 reads CASSVATTSGGDTQYF. The CDR3 DNA follows: TGTGCCAGCAGCGTAGCTACGACTAGCGGGGGGGATACGCAGTATTTT.

The genes are TRBV27 and TRBJ1-2, with D possibly matching TRBD1 (6 bases). The CDR3 covers 13 residues. V lost 6 bases and J 5 bases, leaving 13 bases between the germline ends. Germline assignment: CDR1 MNHEY and CDR2 SMNVEV (reference sequence). The CDR3 loop is CASRPQGQYGYTF. CDR3 DNA: TGTGCCAGCAGACCCCAGGGACAATATGGCTACACCTTC.

This chain joins TRBV9 and TRBJ2-5; 13 bases match TRBD2. Germline CDR1 and CDR2: SGDLS and YYNGEE. This CDR3 is 16 amino acids long. J was trimmed by 1 base and V by 3 bases; bases with no gene match: 3. The chain's CDR3 is CASSAGLAGTQETQYF. DNA of the CDR3: TGTGCCAGCAGCGCGGGACTAGCGGGGACCCAAGAGACCCAGTACTTC.

The rearrangement uses TRBV15 and TRBJ1-2; D ambiguous. Looked up from germline, CDR1 is LNHNV and CDR2 is YYDKDF (reference sequence). The CDR3 is made up of 18 amino acids. Between the trimmed V and J ends, which lost 5 bases and 2 bases, there was a span of 24 bases. The CDR3 coding sequence is TGTGCCACCAGCCTCCCTTCTTCCTTGGGGAGTGGAAACTATGGCTACACCTTC. Protein: CATSLPSSLGSGNYGYTF.

The gene calls are TRBV9 and TRBJ2-3; 7 bases are shared with TRBD2. V was clipped by 3 bases and J by 4 bases; unmatched bases: 5. The germline CDR1 and CDR2 sequences are SGDLS and YYNGEE. This CDR3 is 14 amino acids long. As DNA, the CDR3 is TGTGCCAGCAGCGGTGGACTAGGATCAGATACGCAGTATTTT. Protein product: CASSGGLGSDTQYF.

This chain uses TRBV30 with TRBJ1-3; D uncertain. Germline V gene sequence: CDR1 GTSNPN, CDR2 SVGIG (reference sequence). This CDR3 contains 13 residues. V was clipped by 1 base and J by 4 bases, with 8 bases between them. The CDR3 loop is CAWSALAGNTIYF. The CDR3, as DNA: TGTGCCTGGAGTGCCCTTGCAGGAAACACCATATATTTT.

The genes are TRBV9 and TRBJ2-3; D is ambiguous. The CDR3 sequence is 15 residues long. CDR1 is SGDLS and CDR2 is YYNGEE in the germline V gene. Trimming stripped 4 bases from V and 2 bases from J, with 14 bases between. The CDR3 sequence is CASSPSPTDTDTQYF. As DNA, the CDR3 is TGTGCCAGCAGCCCAAGCCCCACTGACACAGATACGCAGTATTTT.

The chain couples TRBV18 to TRBJ1-5, with TRBD1 identical over 10 bases. Germline loops: CDR1 KGHSH, CDR2 LQKENI. The CDR3 has 18 amino acids. The junction had 11 bases not matched to a gene; V was cut back by 6 bases and J by 0 bases. DNA of the CDR3: TGTGCCAGCTCGGACCGGGACAGGGGCTCATTTAGCAATCAGCCCCAGCATTTT. Protein: CASSDRDRGSFSNQPQHF.

The chain is built from TRBV4-3 and TRBJ2-1; 7 bases align to TRBD2. The J segment lost 2 bases and the V segment lost 0 bases, leaving 22 bases of the junction unmatched. Germline CDR1 LGHNA, CDR2 YSLEER. CDR3 length: 22 amino acids. The CDR3 spells CASSQEGSLSQRVAGPYNEQFF. The DNA for the CDR3 is TGCGCCAGCAGCCAAGAAGGCAGCCTCTCTCAACGAGTAGCGGGTCCCTACAATGAGCAGTTCTTC.